This T cell receptor (beta chain) appears in the sequencing data of a study of T cell repertoires in cytomegalovirus infection. Background on the study: Public TCR beta signatures were indicative of both CMV infection and a matching HLA type.

In its sample, this clonotype was seen many times. Its matching antigen is unknown. TCRdb processed the reads anew with MiXCR; each CDR3 protein has one entry. The sample has 450,000 to 600,000 distinct CDR3 sequences, approximately 10% seen once. Study-level results: Predominance within the ex vivo response was attributable to HLA-C-restricted CMV-specific TCR beta clonotypes.

V was clipped by 5 bases and J by 0 bases, with 11 bases between them. The CDR3 runs 15 residues. In germline, CDR1 is SGHVS, CDR2 FQNEAQ. The TCR originated in a human donor in good health (CMV status not recorded). Some clones in this sample may be carry-over from other donors' samples. Sequenced: PBMCs. J is TRBJ1-3 and V is TRBV7-8; possible D gene TRBD1, 5 bases. CDR3 sequence reads: CASSTGGLSGNTIYF. The CDR3 DNA sequence: TGTGCCAGCAGCACGGGGGGACTCTCTGGAAACACCATATATTTT.